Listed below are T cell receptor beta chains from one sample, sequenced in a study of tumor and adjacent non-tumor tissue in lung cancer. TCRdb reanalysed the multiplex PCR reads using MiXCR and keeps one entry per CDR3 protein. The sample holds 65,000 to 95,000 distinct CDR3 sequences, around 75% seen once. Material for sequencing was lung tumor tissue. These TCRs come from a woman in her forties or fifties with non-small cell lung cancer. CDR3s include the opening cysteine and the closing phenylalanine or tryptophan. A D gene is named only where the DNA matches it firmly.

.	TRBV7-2	CASSTYQETQYF
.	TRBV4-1	CASSAQTRLINQPQHF
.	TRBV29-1	CCVEVGSYVQYF
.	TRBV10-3	CAISVSRELNEQFF
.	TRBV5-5	CARSFEVEQFF
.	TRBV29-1	CSARLATDTQYF
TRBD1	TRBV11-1	CASIQQGMDELFF
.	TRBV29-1	CSVDHGIMNTDAFF
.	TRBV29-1	CSAWALGSSGAKVLTF
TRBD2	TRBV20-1	CSTSDHPSRTSGDVAKNIQYF
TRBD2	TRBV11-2	CASMGLHGERFF
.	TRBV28	CASIAGPNTGLLFF
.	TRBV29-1	CSVTVGMLNTEAFF
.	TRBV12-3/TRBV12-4	CASNIARRTKTRELFF
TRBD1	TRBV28	CASRQTGDAEKTQFF
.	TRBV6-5	CASSYGGTGHNSPLHF
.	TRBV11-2	CASSHTVTQYF
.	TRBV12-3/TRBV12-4	CASSTRARDLPNEHYF
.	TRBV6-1	CASSGVGGIWGSWKTHYF
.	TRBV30	CAWKSVTGNSPFHF
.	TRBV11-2	CASGRSLNRGSTGELFF
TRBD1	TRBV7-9	CASSRSDNRGGEKLFF
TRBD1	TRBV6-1	CVSTQDRGAYGYTF
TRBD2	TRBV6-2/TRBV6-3	CASCYSGGGHEQYF
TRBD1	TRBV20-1	CSARVRERGLGAFF
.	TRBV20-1	CSARDPRTGNNDQFF
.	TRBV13	CASSFPGITDTQYF
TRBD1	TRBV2	CASRGDRAYEQYF
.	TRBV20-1	CSARDGKVNQPQHF
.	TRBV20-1	CSVTKLGDTDTHYF
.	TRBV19	CATARTEGRETQYF
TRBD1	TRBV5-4	CASSLVWAGGNGQFF
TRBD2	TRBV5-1	CAISTLGGLGTRRIDTQHF
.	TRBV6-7	CASSSGGRPTDEKLFF
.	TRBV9	CASSVEGDPYEQYF
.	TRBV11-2	CTSTPEGWESSYNEQFF